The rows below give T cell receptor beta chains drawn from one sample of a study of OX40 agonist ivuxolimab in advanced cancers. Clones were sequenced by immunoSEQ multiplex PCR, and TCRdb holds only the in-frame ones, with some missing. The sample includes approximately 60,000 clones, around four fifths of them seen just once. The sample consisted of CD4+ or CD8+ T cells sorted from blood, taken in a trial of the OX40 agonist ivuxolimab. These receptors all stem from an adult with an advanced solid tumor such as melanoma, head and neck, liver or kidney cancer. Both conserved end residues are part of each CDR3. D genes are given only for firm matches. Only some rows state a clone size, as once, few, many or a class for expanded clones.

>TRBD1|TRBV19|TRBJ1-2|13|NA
CASSTTGGYGYTF
TGTGCCAGTAGTACGACAGGGGGCTATGGCTACACCTTC
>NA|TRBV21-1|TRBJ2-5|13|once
CASSKYSEETQYF
TGTGCCAGCAGCAAATATAGTGAAGAGACCCAGTACTTC
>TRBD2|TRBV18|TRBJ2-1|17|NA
CASSATLSRGTYNEQFF
TGTGCCAGCTCAGCCACTCTCTCGCGGGGGACCTACAATGAGCAGTTCTTC
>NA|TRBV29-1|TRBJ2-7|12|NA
CRTGRTYYEQYF
TGCAGGACGGGACGGACTTACTACGAGCAGTACTTC
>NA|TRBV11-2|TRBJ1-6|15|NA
CASSLQAGRVSPLHF
TGTGCCAGCAGCTTACAGGCAGGAAGGGTTTCACCCCTCCACTTT
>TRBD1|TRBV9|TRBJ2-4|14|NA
CASSVTGSVDIQYF
TGTGCCAGCAGCGTGACAGGGAGTGTGGACATTCAGTACTTC
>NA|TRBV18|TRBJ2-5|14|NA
CASSPSQKGETQYF
TGTGCCAGCTCACCTTCCCAAAAGGGGGAGACCCAGTACTTC
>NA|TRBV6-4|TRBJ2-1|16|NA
CASRPSAGLPYNEQFF
TGTGCCAGCAGACCTAGTGCGGGGCTACCCTACAATGAGCAGTTCTTC
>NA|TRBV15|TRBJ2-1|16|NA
CATSRDSRIYYNEQFF
TGTGCCACCAGCAGAGATTCGCGGATATACTACAATGAGCAGTTCTTC
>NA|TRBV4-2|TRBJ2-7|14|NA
CASSPPGQPNEQYF
TGTGCCAGCAGCCCCCCCGGACAGCCGAACGAGCAGTACTTC
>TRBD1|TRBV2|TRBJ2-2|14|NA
CASRQGALTGELFF
TGTGCCAGCCGACAGGGGGCCCTCACCGGGGAGCTGTTTTTT
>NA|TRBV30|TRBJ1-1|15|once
CAWSLTTGKNTEAFF
TGTGCCTGGAGTCTTACTACTGGGAAGAACACTGAAGCTTTCTTT
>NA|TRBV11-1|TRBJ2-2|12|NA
CASSDFVGELFF
TGTGCCAGCAGCGACTTCGTAGGGGAGCTGTTTTTT
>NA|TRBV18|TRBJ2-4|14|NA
CASSPFLAKNIQYF
TGTGCCAGCTCACCATTCTTAGCCAAAAACATTCAGTACTTC
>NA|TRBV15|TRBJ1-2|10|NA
CATSGTSVRF
TGTGCCACCAGCGGGACAAGTGTACGCTTC
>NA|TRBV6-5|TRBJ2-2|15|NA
CASSYSRVVGGELFF
TGTGCCAGCAGTTACTCACGAGTCGTTGGCGGGGAGCTGTTTTTT
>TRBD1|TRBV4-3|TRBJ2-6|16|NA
CASSPDGTGWDNVLTF
TGCGCCAGCAGCCCGGATGGGACAGGGTGGGACAACGTCCTGACTTTC
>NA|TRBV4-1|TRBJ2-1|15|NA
CASSQVTSLGDEQFF
TGCGCCAGCAGCCAAGTAACCTCCTTGGGCGATGAGCAGTTCTTC
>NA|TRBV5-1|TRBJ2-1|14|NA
CASSLAQRANEQFF
TGCGCCAGCAGCTTGGCCCAAAGGGCCAATGAGCAGTTCTTC
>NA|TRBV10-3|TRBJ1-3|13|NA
CAIRQGLGNTIYF
TGTGCCATCAGGCAGGGTCTTGGAAACACCATATATTTT
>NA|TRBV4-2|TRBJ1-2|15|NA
CASSQDSLANYGYTF
TGTGCCAGCAGCCAAGATTCTCTAGCGAACTATGGCTACACCTTC
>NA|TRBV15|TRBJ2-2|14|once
CATSRDTGSGELFF
TGTGCCACCAGCAGAGATACGGGTTCCGGGGAGCTGTTTTTT
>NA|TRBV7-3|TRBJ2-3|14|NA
CASSSGLSTDTQYF
TGTGCCAGCAGCTCGGGGTTAAGCACAGATACGCAGTATTTT
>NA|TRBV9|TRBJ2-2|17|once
CASSLLSTASNTGELFF
TGTGCCAGCAGCCTATTATCTACGGCCTCGAACACCGGGGAGCTGTTTTTT
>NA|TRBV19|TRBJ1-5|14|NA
CASRDSSFNQPQHF
TGTGCCAGTAGGGACAGCTCCTTCAATCAGCCCCAGCATTTT
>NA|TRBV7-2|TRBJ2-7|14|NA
CASSLAAAAHEQYF
TGTGCCAGCAGCTTAGCGGCAGCCGCCCACGAGCAGTACTTC
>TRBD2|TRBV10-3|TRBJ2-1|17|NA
CAISGTSGPGSYNEQFF
TGTGCCATCAGCGGGACTAGCGGGCCCGGCTCCTACAATGAGCAGTTCTTC
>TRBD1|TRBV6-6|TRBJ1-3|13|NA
CASSYRGQDTIYF
TGTGCCAGCAGCTACAGGGGGCAAGACACCATATATTTT
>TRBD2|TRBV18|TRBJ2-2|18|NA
CASSPRVPGLASTGELFF
TGTGCCAGCTCACCACGGGTACCGGGACTAGCAAGCACCGGGGAGCTGTTTTTT
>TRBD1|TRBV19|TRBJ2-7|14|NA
CASTTGGGSYEQYF
TGTGCCAGTACCACAGGGGGCGGTTCGTACGAGCAGTACTTC
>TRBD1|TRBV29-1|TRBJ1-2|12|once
CSVGAGGYGYTF
TGCAGCGTTGGGGCAGGGGGCTATGGCTACACCTTC
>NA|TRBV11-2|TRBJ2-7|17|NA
CASSFRDSGTYAYEQYF
TGTGCCAGCAGCTTCAGGGATTCCGGGACTTACGCCTACGAGCAGTACTTC
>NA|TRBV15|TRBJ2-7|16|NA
CATSRYPQGSVYEQYF
TGTGCCACCAGCAGGTATCCTCAGGGGTCCGTGTACGAGCAGTACTTC
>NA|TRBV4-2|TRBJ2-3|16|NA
CASSQEESQGTDTQYF
TGTGCCAGCAGCCAAGAAGAGAGTCAGGGCACAGATACGCAGTATTTT
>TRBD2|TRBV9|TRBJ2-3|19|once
CASSPEEGLAEINTDTQYF
TGTGCCAGCAGCCCAGAGGAGGGACTAGCGGAAATAAACACAGATACGCAGTATTTT
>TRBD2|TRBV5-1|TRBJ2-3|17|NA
CASSWVPAGDNTDTQYF
TGCGCCAGCAGCTGGGTCCCGGCGGGAGATAACACAGATACGCAGTATTTT
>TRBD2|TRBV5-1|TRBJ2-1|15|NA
CASSPASGRADEQFF
TGCGCCAGCAGCCCGGCTAGCGGGAGGGCCGATGAGCAGTTCTTC
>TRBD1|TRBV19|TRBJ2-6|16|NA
CASSSQGAGGANVLTF
TGTGCCAGTAGTTCACAGGGGGCTGGTGGGGCCAACGTCCTGACTTTC
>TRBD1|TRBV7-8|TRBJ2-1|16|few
CASSVDRGLSYNEQFF
TGTGCCAGCAGCGTTGACAGGGGGCTCTCCTACAATGAGCAGTTCTTC
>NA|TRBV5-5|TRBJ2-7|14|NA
CASSLEDNTLEQYF
TGTGCCAGCAGCTTGGAGGACAATACCCTTGAGCAGTACTTC
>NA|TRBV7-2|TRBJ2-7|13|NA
CASSLRGTYEQYF
TGTGCCAGCAGCTTACGGGGAACCTACGAGCAGTACTTC
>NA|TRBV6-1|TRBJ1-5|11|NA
CASSDNQPQHF
TGTGCCAGCAGTGACAATCAGCCCCAGCATTTT
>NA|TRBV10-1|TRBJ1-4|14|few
CASSEGRGKEKLFF
TGCGCCAGCAGTGAAGGCAGGGGAAAGGAAAAACTGTTTTTT
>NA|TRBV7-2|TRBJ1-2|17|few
CASRKGAGNMINYGYTF
TGTGCCAGCAGAAAAGGGGCAGGGAACATGATAAACTATGGCTACACCTTC
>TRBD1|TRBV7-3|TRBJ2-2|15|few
CASSPDREYTGELFF
TGTGCCAGCAGCCCTGACAGGGAATACACCGGGGAGCTGTTTTTT
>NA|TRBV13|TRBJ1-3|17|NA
CASSLALDPQSGNTIYF
TGTGCCAGCAGCTTAGCCCTTGACCCACAATCTGGAAACACCATATATTTT
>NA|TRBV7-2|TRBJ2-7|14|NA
CASSLVGGQDEQYF
TGTGCCAGCAGCTTAGTTGGGGGGCAGGACGAGCAGTACTTC
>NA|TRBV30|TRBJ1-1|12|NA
CASGRGSTEAFF
TGTGCCTCTGGACGGGGGAGTACTGAAGCTTTCTTT
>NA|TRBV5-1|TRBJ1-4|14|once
CASSLAQGNEKLFF
TGCGCCAGCAGCTTGGCCCAGGGAAATGAAAAACTGTTTTTT
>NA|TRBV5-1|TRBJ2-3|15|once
CASSLEAASTDTQYF
TGCGCCAGCAGCTTGGAGGCCGCTAGCACAGATACGCAGTATTTT